The 30 T cell receptor beta chains listed next were all sequenced from one sample in a study of blood T cell repertoires in COVID-19. Profiled with immunoSEQ multiplex PCR; TCRdb holds only in-frame clones, not every one. The sample lists 40,000 to 50,000 clones, around 81% seen once, with under 7% in the top ten. Sequencing input: peripheral blood. These receptors originate from a man aged 45-65 years with active COVID-19.

This clone was seen only a few times. The gene calls are TRBV5-4 and TRBJ2-7; TRBD1 might be the D (6 bases). This CDR3 region has 16 residues. Germline V CDR1 and CDR2: SGHNT, YYREEE (reference sequence). Trimming shortened V by 4 bases and J by 5 bases, and 22 bases separated the two germline ends. The DNA of the CDR3 is TGTGCCAGCAGCCCTAGGGGCGGGCAACAGGGCCACGAGCAGTACTTC. Amino acid sequence: CASSPRGGQQGHEQYF.

The V call is TRBV9, the J call TRBJ2-2; 11 nucleotides line up with TRBD1. Germline V CDR1 and CDR2: SGDLS, YYNGEE. The CDR3 runs 15 residues. Trimming cost V 5 bases and J 5 bases; bases outside gene matches: 5. The CDR3 protein is CASSAGTGGTGELFF. The CDR3 DNA follows: TGTGCCAGCAGTGCCGGGACAGGGGGGACCGGGGAGCTGTTTTTT.

This clone has a single count. This sequence joins TRBV7-2 and TRBJ2-1; TRBD1 is a possible D gene (5 bases). The CDR3 sequence is 14 residues long. The V gene's germline CDR1 is SGHTA and CDR2 FQGNSA. V lost 1 base, J lost 6 bases, and 10 bases lay in between. In nucleotides, the CDR3 is TGTGCCAGCAGCTTAGTTGCCGACAGCAATGAGCAGTTCTTC. Its translation: CASSLVADSNEQFF.

As DNA, the CDR3 is TGTGCCAGCAGCTCCTCTAACGGGGGGGCGAACAATGAGCAGTTCTTC. It specifies CASSSSNGGANNEQFF. The V gene is TRBV7-9, the J gene TRBJ2-1, with 8 bases lining up with TRBD2. Germline values: CDR1 SEHNR, CDR2 FQNEAQ (reference sequence). This CDR3 has 16 residues. The junction had 10 bases not matched to a gene; V was cut back by 4 bases and J by 5 bases.

In nucleotides, the CDR3 is TGTGCCAGCAGTTACCCCCTTGGACAGCTACGCTCCTACGAGCAGTACTTC. It translates to CASSYPLGQLRSYEQYF. This chain uses TRBV6-2 or TRBV6-3 with TRBJ2-7; D perhaps matches TRBD1 (6 bases). The V gene's germline CDR1 is MNHEY and CDR2 SVGEGT. The length of the CDR3 is 17 residues. The V end was cut by 2 bases, the J end by 0 bases, with 17 bases between.

This chain joins TRBV7-8 and TRBJ2-7; 9 bases map to TRBD1. V was clipped by 0 bases and J by 4 bases; unmatched bases: 10. Germline V lookup: CDR1 SGHVS, CDR2 FQNEAQ. CDR3 length: 17 amino acids. The CDR3 is CASSLARFPGQGYEQYF. The CDR3 DNA follows: TGTGCCAGCAGCTTAGCGAGGTTCCCCGGACAGGGGTACGAGCAGTACTTC.

This clone was recorded many times. The chain carries TRBV12-3 or TRBV12-4 and TRBJ1-5, with a weak D call TRBD1 (5 bases). The CDR3 covers 13 residues. V lost 6 bases, J lost 6 bases, and 12 bases lay in between. CDR3 sequence reads: CASRQSGLQPQHF. In nucleotides, the CDR3 is TGTGCCAGCAGACAATCAGGGCTTCAGCCCCAGCATTTT.

In this sample, this clone turned up once. This sequence joins TRBV5-1 and TRBJ2-1; 10 bases align to TRBD2. The V segment lost 6 bases and the J segment 7 bases; nucleotides outside the gene matches: 7. There are 14 residues in the CDR3. CDR1 and CDR2 from the germline V gene are SGHRS and YFSETQ. The CDR3 spells CASTLLAGVNEQFF. As DNA, the CDR3 is TGCGCCAGCACCCTCCTAGCGGGAGTTAATGAGCAGTTCTTC.

The gene calls are TRBV5-4 and TRBJ2-7, with 9 bases aligning to TRBD1. Trimming took 2 bases from V and 5 from J; bases not matched to a gene: 8. The CDR3 spans 15 residues. Looked up from germline, CDR1 is SGHNT and CDR2 is YYREEE (reference sequence). The DNA of the CDR3 is TGTGCCAGCAGCTTAACAGGGGGCGCAAGAGACGAGCAGTACTTC. This gives the protein CASSLTGGARDEQYF.

V and J are TRBV7-2 and TRBJ2-5, with D possibly matching TRBD2 (5 bases). V was cut by 1 base and J by 0 bases, with 12 bases left in between. Germline V gene sequence: CDR1 SGHTA, CDR2 FQGNSA. This CDR3 spans 16 amino acids. The CDR3 sequence: CASSLVQRKNQETQYF. CDR3 coding DNA: TGTGCCAGCAGCTTAGTCCAGCGGAAGAACCAAGAGACCCAGTACTTC.

The J gene is TRBJ1-2, the V gene TRBV28; maybe TRBD1 (6 bases). The germline V gene has CDR1 MDHEN and CDR2 SYDVKM. Trimming shortened V by 5 bases and J by 5 bases, and 18 bases separated the two germline ends. The CDR3 runs to 15 residues. CDR3 DNA: TGTGCCAGCAGTGGGCCGGGACAAGTTATTTATGGCTACACCTTC. Its translation is CASSGPGQVIYGYTF.

The chain uses TRBV28 and TRBJ1-4, with 10 bases that match TRBD1. Trimming at V came to 5 bases and at J to 8 bases, leaving 11 bases not matched to a gene. Looked up from germline, CDR1 is MDHEN and CDR2 is SYDVKM. The CDR3 sequence is 16 residues long. CDR3 protein: CASSRHDRGRGEKLFF. The CDR3 DNA reads as TGTGCCAGCAGTCGGCACGACAGGGGGCGTGGGGAAAAACTGTTTTTT.

The genes are TRBV7-9 and TRBJ2-2; TRBD2 aligns across 11 bases. V shed 2 bases, J shed 1 base, and the junction held 6 bases outside the gene matches. There are 18 residues in the CDR3. Germline CDR1 is SEHNR and CDR2 is FQNEAQ (reference sequence). The CDR3 DNA is TGTGCCAGCAGCTTAAAGCTAGCGGGGGGCCAGAACACCGGGGAGCTGTTTTTT. This gives the protein CASSLKLAGGQNTGELFF. Full variable domain (remainder filled in from reference TRBV7-9 and TRBJ2-2): DTGVSQNPRHKITKRGQNVTFRCDPISEHNRLYWYRQTLGQGPEFLTYFQNEAQLEKSRLLSDRFSAERPKGSFSTLEIQRTEQGDSAMYLCASSLKLAGGQNTGELFFGEGSRLTVL.

The chain joins TRBV7-2 to TRBJ2-1, with D maybe TRBD1 (8 bases). The CDR3 sequence is 16 residues long. Germline loops: CDR1 SGHTA, CDR2 FQGNSA. The ends were cut back, 1 base at V and 4 bases at J, with 14 bases in the middle. The CDR3 protein is CASSLGGGTGYNEQFF. The CDR3 bases are TGTGCCAGCAGCTTAGGGGGGGGGACAGGTTACAATGAGCAGTTCTTC.

This clone showed up just once. The genes are TRBV7-2 and TRBJ1-2; D not resolved. The CDR3 runs 14 residues. CDR1 and CDR2 from the germline V gene are SGHTA and FQGNSA. V was cut by 1 base and J by 0 bases, with 6 bases left in between. The CDR3 DNA reads as TGTGCCAGCAGCTTAGGGTTAGCTAACTATGGCTACACCTTC. It encodes CASSLGLANYGYTF.

The chain recombines TRBV4-3 with TRBJ2-3; 8 positions agree with TRBD1. J gave up 3 bases and V 0 bases, and 5 bases lay outside the gene matches. Germline CDR1 is LGHNA and CDR2 is YSLEER. This CDR3 is 16 amino acids long. In DNA form, the CDR3 reads TGCGCCAGCAGCCAAGAGAGCAACAGGGGGACAGATACGCAGTATTTT. Translating it yields CASSQESNRGTDTQYF.

The sample holds one count of this clone. The junction and the germline gene differ at one end; a read error may be behind it. The gene calls are TRBV5-8 and TRBJ1-5, with 7 bases that match TRBD1. This CDR3 is built from 14 residues. The V gene's germline CDR1 is SGHTS and CDR2 YDEGEE. CDR3 protein: CASSLEGGNQPQHF. CDR3 DNA: TGTGCCAGCAGCTTGGAAGGGGGCAACCAGCCCCAGCATTTT.

The rearrangement links TRBV5-5 to TRBJ2-7, with D unclear. The CDR3 has 15 residues. Germline CDR1 SGHKS, CDR2 YYEKEE (reference sequence). V was trimmed by 0 bases and J by 0 bases, leaving 10 bases between them. The CDR3 DNA reads as TGTGCCAGCAGCTTGGAATCTGCAGTCTCCTACGAGCAGTACTTC. Its protein is CASSLESAVSYEQYF.

For the CDR3, the DNA is TGTGCCAGTAGCCCCAGGACGGGGGGGAATGAAAAACTGTTTTTT. Protein product: CASSPRTGGNEKLFF. This chain joins TRBV19 and TRBJ1-4; the D gene is possibly TRBD1 (5 bases). CDR1 is LNHDA, CDR2 SQIVND, per germline (reference sequence). Trimming took 6 bases from V and 5 from J, leaving 16 bases between them. The CDR3 contains 15 residues.

This clone appeared once. The V and J genes are TRBV5-4 and TRBJ2-1; weak D call: TRBD2 (5 bases). V was pared by 1 base and J by 3 bases, with 5 bases between. The CDR3 loop spans 13 amino acids. Germline-derived CDR1 and CDR2 are SGHNT and YYREEE (reference sequence). The CDR3 nucleotides are TGTGCCAGCAGCTTGACTAGCTACAATGAGCAGTTCTTC. As protein: CASSLTSYNEQFF.

J is TRBJ2-5 and V is TRBV28; unclear D gene. CDR1 is MDHEN, CDR2 SYDVKM, per germline. CDR3 length equals 13 residues. V lost 4 bases, J lost 5 bases, and 11 bases lay in between. The CDR3 nucleotides are TGTGCCAGCAGTTCCGAGTATCGGGAGACCCAGTACTTC. This gives the protein CASSSEYRETQYF.

The gene calls are TRBV4-3 and TRBJ2-3, with D perhaps TRBD2 (5 bases). CDR1 is LGHNA, CDR2 YSLEER, per germline. Deletions cut 0 bases from V and 5 bases from J, with 12 bases between. The CDR3 has 15 amino acids. The chain's CDR3 is CASSQDSGVLDTQYF. CDR3 nucleotide sequence: TGCGCCAGCAGCCAAGATTCCGGGGTCCTAGATACGCAGTATTTT.

The chain combines TRBV9 with TRBJ2-5; 14 nucleotides match TRBD2. The germline CDR1 and CDR2 sequences are SGDLS and YYNGEE. Trimming at V came to 3 bases and at J to 5 bases, leaving 9 bases not matched to a gene. The CDR3 is 17 residues long. CDR3 in DNA: TGTGCCAGCAGCGAAAGTTGGGGACTAGCGGGAGTTGAGACCCAGTACTTC. It is translated as CASSESWGLAGVETQYF.

The chain employs TRBV7-6 and TRBJ2-3, with a tentative D call TRBD2 (6 bases). The ends were cut back, 0 bases at V and 4 bases at J, with 8 bases in the middle. Germline V gives CDR1 SGHVS, CDR2 FNYEAQ. CDR3 length equals 14 residues. The DNA for the CDR3 is TGTGCCAGCAGCTTAGCTAGGGAGGCAGATACGCAGTATTTT. It specifies CASSLAREADTQYF. Looking up the rest from reference TRBV7-6 and TRBJ2-3 gives the full variable domain: GAGVSQSPRYKVTKRGQDVALRCDPISGHVSLYWYRQALGQGPEFLTYFNYEAQQDKSGLPNDRFSAERPEGSISTLTIQRTEQRDSAMYRCASSLAREADTQYFGPGTRLTVL.

This chain connects TRBV2 to TRBJ1-4; TRBD1 matches 7 bases. V was pared by 4 bases and J by 4 bases, with 3 bases of the junction left unmatched. The CDR3 is 14 amino acids. Germline V lookup: CDR1 SNHLY, CDR2 FYNNEI. CDR3 region: CASSGDSYNEKLFF. The CDR3 DNA follows: TGTGCCAGCAGTGGGGACAGCTATAATGAAAAACTGTTTTTT.

The chain uses TRBV19 and TRBJ2-5, with TRBD1 identical over 8 bases. V trimming: 4 bases; J trimming: 3 bases; junction bases outside the gene matches: 7. The length of the CDR3 is 15 residues. Per germline, CDR1 LNHDA and CDR2 SQIVND (reference sequence). CDR3 residues: CASSTWTGMKETQYF. The DNA of the CDR3 is TGTGCCAGTAGTACCTGGACAGGGATGAAAGAGACCCAGTACTTC. Using reference TRBV19 and TRBJ2-5 for the parts outside the CDR3, the full variable domain is DGGITQSPKYLFRKEGQNVTLSCEQNLNHDAMYWYRQDPGQGLRLIYYSQIVNDFQKGDIAEGYSVSREKKESFPLTVTSAQKNPTAFYLCASSTWTGMKETQYFGPGTRLLVL.

This clone has more than one count but fewer than ten. The chain couples TRBV6-4 to TRBJ2-1; 7 bases agree with TRBD1. Germline lookup yields CDR1 MRHNA and CDR2 SNTAGT. The J segment lost 6 bases and the V segment lost 2 bases, leaving 4 bases of the junction unmatched. The CDR3 consists of 14 residues. CDR3 protein: CASSDGPGGNEQFF. The CDR3 DNA follows: TGTGCCAGCAGTGACGGTCCAGGGGGCAATGAGCAGTTCTTC.

V is TRBV12-5 and J is TRBJ1-6; the match to TRBD1 covers 10 bases. Looked up from germline, CDR1 is LGHNT and CDR2 is FRNRAP. Unmatched junction bases numbered 4, after V lost 1 base and J lost 7 bases. This CDR3 contains 16 residues. In DNA form, the CDR3 reads TGTGCTAGTGGTTTGGGGGACAGGGGACCCAATTCACCCCTCCACTTT. Residues: CASGLGDRGPNSPLHF.

V and J are TRBV4-2 and TRBJ1-5; 7 bases map to TRBD1. J gave up 1 base and V 6 bases, and 6 bases lay outside the gene matches. Germline CDR1 LGHNA, CDR2 YNFKEQ. The length of the CDR3 is 15 residues. DNA of the CDR3: TGTGCCAGCAGACATACAGGGGACAGCAATCAGCCCCAGCATTTT. It specifies CASRHTGDSNQPQHF.

The chain couples TRBV4-2 to TRBJ1-4; possibly TRBD1 for D (6 bases). CDR1 is LGHNA and CDR2 is YNFKEQ in the germline V gene. The CDR3 is made up of 14 amino acids. Trimming cost V 1 base and J 10 bases, with 13 bases left between them. DNA of the CDR3: TGTGCCAGCAGCCAAGGGGGTGAGGGGGTAAAACTGTTTTTT. It encodes CASSQGGEGVKLFF.